The rows below give T cell receptor beta chains drawn from one sample of a study of T cell repertoires in cytomegalovirus infection. MiXCR was run by TCRdb on the reads, yielding one entry per CDR3 protein. The repertoire has about 310,000 distinct CDR3 sequences, around 10% of them found once; the top ten carry around 2.5%. Sequencing used PBMCs. The receptors shown here come from a human donor in good health (CMV status not recorded). Some clones in this sample may be carry-over from other donors' samples. Each CDR3 is given with its conserved first and last residue. The D gene is left open where the match is weak. The listing skips clone size in some rows; elsewhere it reads once, few, many or a size class.

size | J | V | D | CDR3 | DNA
many | TRBJ2-5 | TRBV7-2 | TRBD1 | CASSSQRTGRETQYF | TGTGCCAGCAGCTCCCAAAGGACAGGGAGAGAGACCCAGTACTTC
many | TRBJ1-6 | TRBV7-2 | TRBD1 | CASSLGGQGLSYNSPLHF | TGTGCCAGCAGCTTAGGGGGACAGGGGCTCTCCTATAATTCACCCCTCCACTTT
many | TRBJ2-3 | TRBV9 | - | CASSPRAGSDTQYF | TGTGCCAGCAGCCCCAGAGCGGGCTCTGATACGCAGTATTTT
many | TRBJ2-3 | TRBV7-6 | - | CASSDDGTDTQYF | TGTGCCAGCAGCGACGACGGTACAGATACGCAGTATTTT
- | TRBJ2-3 | TRBV4-2 | TRBD2 | CASSQGLAGGPEDTQYF | TGTGCCAGCAGCCAAGGGCTAGCGGGGGGGCCGGAAGATACGCAGTATTTT
- | TRBJ2-6 | TRBV6-5 | TRBD1 | CASRPTGAGPGANVLTF | TGTGCCAGCAGGCCAACAGGGGCCGGGCCTGGGGCCAACGTCCTGACTTTC
- | TRBJ1-1 | TRBV29-1 | - | CSVDGQIMNTEAFF | TGCAGCGTTGATGGTCAGATCATGAACACTGAAGCTTTCTTT
many | TRBJ2-5 | TRBV2 | - | CASRPDRNPRETQYF | TGTGCCAGCCGTCCCGACCGTAACCCTAGAGAGACCCAGTACTTC
many | TRBJ2-2 | TRBV7-9 | TRBD2 | CASSRRSGGGTGELFF | TGTGCCAGCAGCCGCCGTAGCGGGGGAGGAACCGGGGAGCTGTTTTTT
many | TRBJ1-1 | TRBV10-1 | - | CASSEYRRNTEAFF | TGCGCCAGCAGTGAGTACAGGAGGAACACTGAAGCTTTCTTT
many | TRBJ1-5 | TRBV14 | - | CASSQDWQLEGPQHF | TGTGCCAGCAGCCAAGATTGGCAGCTAGAGGGCCCCCAGCATTTT
- | TRBJ2-5 | TRBV19 | TRBD1 | CATLGQGSETQYF | TGTGCCACCCTCGGACAGGGTTCCGAGACCCAGTACTTC
many | TRBJ1-4 | TRBV12-3/TRBV12-4 | TRBD1 | CASSERQTGGHEKLFF | TGTGCCAGCTCAGAGCGCCAGACAGGGGGCCATGAAAAACTGTTTTTT
many | TRBJ1-1 | TRBV5-1 | TRBD1 | CASSRTDRDTEAFF | TGCGCCAGCAGCCGAACGGACAGGGACACTGAAGCTTTCTTT
many | TRBJ2-1 | TRBV7-2 | - | CASSLVRSGRMGNEQFF | TGTGCCAGCAGCTTAGTTCGGTCAGGGCGAATGGGCAATGAGCAGTTCTTC
many | TRBJ1-6 | TRBV20-1 | - | CSAQKQGSYNSPLHF | TGCAGTGCTCAAAAACAGGGCTCCTATAATTCACCCCTCCACTTT
many | TRBJ1-1 | TRBV20-1 | - | CSALSVGASEAFF | TGCAGTGCCCTATCAGTGGGGGCTTCTGAAGCTTTCTTT
- | TRBJ2-3 | TRBV12-5 | TRBD2 | CASGSEVRGGDIKLPEQYF | TGTGCTAGTGGTTCCGAGGTGCGGGGGGGCGATATTAAGCTACCGGAGCAGTATTTT
many | TRBJ1-3 | TRBV2 | TRBD1 | CASSEALGTGGTIYF | TGTGCCAGCAGTGAAGCGCTTGGGACAGGGGGCACCATATATTTT
many | TRBJ2-5 | TRBV5-1 | TRBD2 | CASSEGLAVETQYF | TGCGCCAGCAGCGAGGGACTAGCCGTGGAGACCCAGTACTTC
- | TRBJ1-4 | TRBV9 | TRBD1 | CASSRQGREKLFF | TGTGCCAGCAGCAGACAGGGTCGGGAAAAACTGTTTTTT
- | TRBJ2-3 | TRBV20-1 | - | CSARDSTTSLSTDTQYF | TGCAGTGCTAGAGATTCCACGACTAGTCTTAGCACAGATACGCAGTATTTT
many | TRBJ2-3 | TRBV4-3 | TRBD2 | CASSQGTSGGHVTDTQYF | TGCGCCAGCAGCCAAGGGACTAGCGGGGGCCACGTCACAGATACGCAGTATTTT
many | TRBJ2-1 | TRBV27 | - | CASKTSAINEQFF | TGTGCCAGCAAGACTAGTGCTATCAATGAGCAGTTCTTC